A single sample gave rise to the 18 T cell receptor beta chains below, sequenced in a study of regulatory T cells in long-lasting Graves disease. The time point is: persistent/refractory GD, antithyroid drugs over 5 years with positive TRAb. There was RNA extracted from PBMCs, and the TCR library was made from it. The TCR beta library used iRepertoire HTBI primers with Arm-PCR amplification of CDR3. TCRdb re-derived calls from the multiplex PCR reads in MiXCR, one entry per CDR3 protein. This table has 500,000 to 700,000 distinct CDR3 sequences, around 30% appearing once. The specimen was peripheral blood mononuclear cells (PBMCs), collected when the disease was refractory, from a patient treated with antithyroid drugs. The receptors stem from a female donor with Graves disease.

This chain connects TRBV12-3 or TRBV12-4 to TRBJ1-1; D remains ambiguous. V lost 2 bases, J lost 4 bases, and 8 bases lay in between. The CDR3 has 13 residues. The CDR3: CASSLKLSTEAFF. The CDR3 DNA follows: TGTGCCAGCAGTTTAAAGTTGAGCACTGAAGCTTTCTTT.

This clonotype was seen only a few times. At one end the junction does not follow the germline gene, possibly because of a read error. The chain links TRBV6-1 to TRBJ2-7; 7 bases match TRBD1. CDR1 is MNHNS and CDR2 is SASEGT in the germline V gene. There are 14 residues in the CDR3. CDR3 DNA: TGTGCCAGCAGTGCAGACAGGGCGTCCTTCGAGCAGTACTTC. Its protein product is CASSADRASFEQYF.

Many counts were recorded for this clonotype. The chain joins TRBV28 to TRBJ2-2; D could derive from TRBD1 or TRBD2 (5 bases each). Germline lookup yields CDR1 MDHEN and CDR2 SYDVKM. Trimming shortened V by 2 bases and J by 2 bases, and 12 bases separated the two germline ends. CDR3 length equals 16 residues. The CDR3 bases are TGTGCCAGCAGTTTACCCGGGACGGGTAACACCGGGGAGCTGTTTTTT. This sequence encodes CASSLPGTGNTGELFF.

This clonotype has just a few counts. The chain carries TRBV7-2 and TRBJ1-1; no firm D call. The V end was cut by 0 bases, the J end by 4 bases, with 12 bases between. The germline V gene has CDR1 SGHTA and CDR2 FQGNSA. This CDR3 spans 15 amino acids. The CDR3 DNA is TGTGCCAGCAGCTTAGCGGGTCCCAGCGCCACTGAAGCTTTCTTT. Its translation: CASSLAGPSATEAFF.

This clonotype was seen at least ten times. One end of the junction varies from germline; a read error may be responsible. The V call is TRBV2, the J call TRBJ1-2, with D maybe TRBD1 (6 bases). CDR3 length: 13 residues. Per germline, CDR1 SNHLY and CDR2 FYNNEI. CDR3 sequence: CASSPSPGQSGIF. DNA for the CDR3: TGTGCCAGCAGTCCTTCCCCTGGACAGTCTGGCATTTTC.

This clonotype has just a few counts. The V call is TRBV29-1, the J call TRBJ1-2; 7 bases agree with TRBD1. The CDR3 contains 14 residues. The germline CDR1 and CDR2 sequences are SQVTM and ANQGSEA. The ends lost 2 bases at V and 5 bases at J; junction bases unmatched: 8. CDR3 sequence reads: CSVESRQGGYGYTF. In DNA, the CDR3 is TGCAGCGTTGAATCCCGACAGGGTGGATATGGCTACACCTTC.

About this clonotype itself: A much more abundant neighbour one base away suggests this may be a read error. The chain employs TRBV7-8 and TRBJ2-7, with 9 nucleotides matching TRBD1. V was clipped by 6 bases and J by 2 bases; unmatched bases: 5. The CDR3 has 14 residues. The germline CDR1 and CDR2 sequences are SGHVS and FQNEAQ. DNA of the CDR3: TGTGCCAGCAGACCCGGGACAGGGACCTACGAGCAGTACTTC. Translation: CASRPGTGTYEQYF.

V usage is TRBV9 and J usage is TRBJ1-6; maybe TRBD1 (5 bases). The germline CDR1 and CDR2 sequences are SGDLS and YYNGEE. The V end lost 3 bases, the J end lost 5 bases, and 15 bases lay between the germline ends. The CDR3 sequence is 16 residues long. CDR3 nucleotides: TGTGCCAGCAGCGCTCGACAGTCCCTGGATAATTCACCCCTCCACTTT. It codes for CASSARQSLDNSPLHF.

The chain joins TRBV20-1 to TRBJ1-4; D gene ambiguous. The CDR3 spans 14 residues. Trimming pared 0 bases from V and 7 bases from J, leaving 12 bases between. Germline assignment: CDR1 DFQATT and CDR2 SNEGSKA (reference sequence). CDR3 loop: CSARDSLASEKLFF. CDR3 sequence (DNA): TGCAGTGCTAGAGACTCTCTAGCGAGTGAAAAACTGTTTTTT.

This clonotype came up many times. The rearrangement uses TRBV7-2 and TRBJ2-5; 13 bases agree with TRBD2. Looked up from germline, CDR1 is SGHTA and CDR2 is FQGNSA. V lost 0 bases and J lost 7; bases outside the gene matches: 2. This CDR3 has 15 residues. CDR3 bases: TGTGCCAGCAGCTTAGCGGGGACTAGCGGGGTGACCCAGTACTTC. Its translation: CASSLAGTSGVTQYF.

This clonotype was counted a few times. V gene TRBV9 combines with J gene TRBJ1-4, with a possible D match to TRBD1 (5 bases). Germline loops: CDR1 SGDLS, CDR2 YYNGEE. This CDR3 region has 13 residues. V lost 3 bases and J lost 6, with 9 bases in between. CDR3 bases: TGTGCCAGCAGCGACGGGGCTTATGAAAAACTGTTTTTT. It codes for CASSDGAYEKLFF. The variable domain in full, with the rest retrieved from reference TRBV9 and TRBJ1-4, is DSGVTQTPKHLITATGQRVTLRCSPRSGDLSVYWYQQSLDQGLQFLIQYYNGEERAKGNILERFSAQQFPDLHSELNLSSLELGDSALYFCASSDGAYEKLFFGSGTQLSVL.

This clonotype was seen at least ten times. The rearrangement uses TRBV6-5 and TRBJ1-4; 9 bases map to TRBD1. CDR3 length: 17 amino acids. Trimming removed 2 bases from V and 7 bases from J; junction bases left unmatched: 11. The germline gives CDR1 MNHEY, CDR2 SVGAGI. The CDR3: CASSYNQGTGQGEKLFF. The CDR3 region has the DNA TGTGCCAGCAGTTACAACCAGGGGACAGGGCAAGGTGAAAAACTGTTTTTT.

A remark on this clonotype: A clone one base away is much larger, so this may be a read error. J is TRBJ1-5 and V is TRBV7-2, with 8 bases that match TRBD1. The CDR3 extends over 14 amino acids. Germline V gene lookup returns CDR1 SGHTA and CDR2 FQGNSA. CDR3 in amino acids: CAGSQRTGLSPQHF. CDR3 nucleotide sequence: TGTGCCGGCAGCCAGAGGACAGGGTTATCGCCCCAGCATTTT.

J is TRBJ2-6 and V is TRBV28; 7 nucleotides align to TRBD2. V shed 6 bases, J shed 0 bases, and the junction held 8 bases outside the gene matches. The CDR3 length is 17 residues. Germline CDR1 reads MDHEN; CDR2 reads SYDVKM. The CDR3 nucleotides are TGTGCCAGCAGGGGGGGGATGGCGGTCTCTGGGGCCAACGTCCTGACTTTC. Its translation: CASRGGMAVSGANVLTF.

This clonotype was seen more than once but under ten times. The CDR3 nucleotides are TGCAGCGTGGGTTCCGGGACAGTCTACGGTGGCTACACCTTC. Its translation: CSVGSGTVYGGYTF. The chain recombines TRBV29-1 with TRBJ1-2, with TRBD1 matching 7 bases. V was pared by 6 bases and J by 7 bases, with 14 bases of the junction left unmatched. The CDR3 has 14 amino acids. Germline lookup yields CDR1 SQVTM and CDR2 ANQGSEA. Together with reference TRBV29-1 and TRBJ1-2, the CDR3 gives the full variable domain: SAVISQKPSRDICQRGTSLTIQCQVDSQVTMMFWYRQQPGQSLTLIATANQGSEATYESGFVIDKFPISRPNLTFSTLTVSNMSPEDSSIYLCSVGSGTVYGGYTFGSGTRLTVV.

A few counts support this clonotype. The V and J genes are TRBV19 and TRBJ2-7, with 10 bases matching TRBD1. The CDR3 is 15 amino acids. Germline V gene sequence: CDR1 LNHDA, CDR2 SQIVND (reference sequence). After removal of 7 bases from V and 2 bases from J, the junction contained 8 bases not matched to a gene. The CDR3 nucleotides read TGTGCCAGTACCTTTGGGACAGGGGAAGCCTACGAGCAGTACTTC. Its translation: CASTFGTGEAYEQYF. Full variable domain (remainder filled in from reference TRBV19 and TRBJ2-7): DGGITQSPKYLFRKEGQNVTLSCEQNLNHDAMYWYRQDPGQGLRLIYYSQIVNDFQKGDIAEGYSVSREKKESFPLTVTSAQKNPTAFYLCASTFGTGEAYEQYFGPGTRLTVT.

For the CDR3, the DNA is TGTGCCAGCAGCGTAAATAGCTGGGCACCCGGTAACTATGGCTACACCTTC. Translating gives CASSVNSWAPGNYGYTF. The chain links TRBV9 to TRBJ1-2; D is unclear. There are 17 residues in the CDR3. Germline CDR1 SGDLS, CDR2 YYNGEE. The V end was cut by 1 base, the J end by 1 base, with 17 bases between.

This sequence joins TRBV19 and TRBJ2-7; D tentatively fits TRBD1 or TRBD2 (5 bases each). The germline gives CDR1 LNHDA, CDR2 SQIVND (reference sequence). V shed 6 bases and J shed 1 base, with 16 bases lying between them. This CDR3 region has 15 residues. The CDR3 nucleotides read TGTGCCAGTAGCGCGGGTCAGGGAGAATCCTACGAGCAGTACTTC. Translating it yields CASSAGQGESYEQYF.